One sample yielded the 20 T cell receptor beta chains listed below, sequenced in a study of blood T cell repertoires in COVID-19. Libraries were prepared by immunoSEQ multiplex PCR; TCRdb keeps only in-frame clonotypes and omits some of them. Of about 210,000 clones listed, approximately 81% were seen once; the top ten hold 4% to 5%. The sequenced material came from peripheral blood. These receptors were collected from a woman aged 80 or older with acute or convalescent COVID-19.

The chain combines TRBV7-9 with TRBJ1-5; D uncertain. With 1 base removed from V and 8 bases from J, the gap between germline ends came to 15 bases. The CDR3 sequence is 15 residues long. The germline gives CDR1 SEHNR, CDR2 FQNEAQ (reference sequence). The CDR3 protein is CASSLGLAEGEPQHF. The CDR3 nucleotides are TGTGCCAGCAGCTTAGGTTTAGCAGAAGGAGAGCCCCAGCATTTT. Filled out from reference TRBV7-9 and TRBJ1-5, the complete variable domain reads DTGVSQNPRHKITKRGQNVTFRCDPISEHNRLYWYRQTLGQGPEFLTYFQNEAQLEKSRLLSDRFSAERPKGSFSTLEIQRTEQGDSAMYLCASSLGLAEGEPQHFGDGTRLSIL.

This sequence joins TRBV30 and TRBJ2-5; 7 positions agree with TRBD2. J was trimmed by 2 bases and V by 1 base; bases with no gene match: 13. The CDR3 runs to 17 residues. The germline gives CDR1 GTSNPN, CDR2 SVGIG (reference sequence). The CDR3 sequence: CAWSGIRGSGFQETQYF. CDR3 bases: TGTGCCTGGAGTGGTATTCGGGGTAGCGGGTTTCAAGAGACCCAGTACTTC. Full variable domain (outside the CDR3, taken from reference TRBV30 and TRBJ2-5): SQTIHQWPATLVQPVGSPLSLECTVEGTSNPNLYWYRQAAGRGLQLLFYSVGIGQISSEVPQNLSASRPQDRQFILSSKKLLLSDSGFYLCAWSGIRGSGFQETQYFGPGTRLLVL.

The chain joins TRBV24-1 to TRBJ2-2, with D perhaps matching TRBD2 (5 bases). The CDR3 runs to 13 residues. The germline V and J ends were trimmed by 5 bases and 6 bases, with 9 bases remaining between them. Germline CDR1 and CDR2: KGHDR and SFDVKD. The CDR3 sequence: CATSGIGAGELFF. In nucleotides, the CDR3 is TGTGCCACCAGTGGAATCGGGGCCGGGGAGCTGTTTTTT.

The CDR3 loop is CASSLVGTNTDTQYF. The CDR3 region has the DNA TGTGCCAGCAGCTTAGTCGGGACTAACACAGATACGCAGTATTTT. The V call is TRBV7-6, the J call TRBJ2-3, with 7 nucleotides matching TRBD2. This CDR3 has 15 amino acids. Losses at the gene ends were 1 base for V and 2 bases for J; bases not matched to a gene: 3. Germline CDR1 SGHVS, CDR2 FNYEAQ.

The J gene is TRBJ2-2, the V gene TRBV9, with D possibly being TRBD2 (5 bases). This CDR3 region has 16 residues. Looked up from germline, CDR1 is SGDLS and CDR2 is YYNGEE. With 0 bases removed from V and 6 bases from J, the gap between germline ends came to 15 bases. The CDR3 loop reads CASSVAPGTSAGELFF. As DNA, the CDR3 is TGTGCCAGCAGCGTAGCTCCGGGAACGAGTGCCGGGGAGCTGTTTTTT.

About this clone itself: This same CDR3 is encoded by further DNA sequences in the sample. The chain uses TRBV18 and TRBJ1-2, with a weak D call TRBD1 (5 bases). This CDR3 has 13 amino acids. Per germline, CDR1 KGHSH and CDR2 LQKENI. Trimming removed 2 bases from V and 6 bases from J, with 10 bases in between. CDR3 residues: CASSPRAGDGYTF. Written as DNA, the CDR3 is TGTGCCAGCTCACCAAGGGCGGGGGATGGCTACACCTTC.

The chain joins TRBV5-1 to TRBJ1-2, with a weak D call TRBD1 (5 bases). CDR3 size: 13 residues. Germline V CDR1 and CDR2: SGHRS, YFSETQ. V was cut by 4 bases and J by 8 bases, with 15 bases left in between. CDR3 in DNA: TGCGCCAGCAGCCCACAACAGGATCAAGGCTACACCTTC. Residues: CASSPQQDQGYTF. Variable domain in full (rest from reference TRBV5-1 and TRBJ1-2): KAGVTQTPRYLIKTRGQQVTLSCSPISGHRSVSWYQQTPGQGLQFLFEYFSETQRNKGNFPGRFSGRQFSNSRSEMNVSTLELGDSALYLCASSPQQDQGYTFGSGTRLTVV.

This chain connects TRBV19 to TRBJ1-1, with D possibly being TRBD1 (5 bases). Germline V gives CDR1 LNHDA, CDR2 SQIVND (reference sequence). V was clipped by 7 bases and J by 4 bases, with 13 bases between them. The CDR3 has 13 residues. The CDR3 sequence is CASTGSLGTEAFF. As DNA, the CDR3 is TGTGCCAGTACAGGGTCCCTGGGCACTGAAGCTTTCTTT.

The rearrangement uses TRBV12-3 or TRBV12-4 and TRBJ1-3; D gene ambiguous. V lost 7 bases and J 2 bases, leaving 9 bases between the germline ends. This CDR3 comprises 13 residues. Here the CDR3 reads CASTNPPGNTIYF. CDR3 coding DNA: TGTGCCAGCACTAATCCGCCTGGAAACACCATATATTTT.

CDR3 residues: CASSSGLAGVDTQYF. CDR3 coding DNA: TGTGCCAGCAGCTCGGGACTAGCGGGAGTAGATACGCAGTATTTT. The chain has TRBV5-5 and TRBJ2-3, with 14 bases identical to TRBD2. Germline loops: CDR1 SGHKS, CDR2 YYEKEE (reference sequence). CDR3 length: 15 amino acids. With V trimmed by 3 bases and J by 5 bases, 2 bases remained unmatched.

The gene calls are TRBV7-2 and TRBJ2-1, with 7 nucleotides matching TRBD2. CDR1 and CDR2 (germline): SGHTA, FQGNSA. The CDR3 length is 16 residues. The trim removed 1 base at V and 9 bases at J, leaving 12 bases unmatched. CDR3: CASSLDLVAGLSEQFF. CDR3 nucleotides: TGTGCCAGCAGCTTAGACCTAGTAGCGGGTCTGTCTGAGCAGTTCTTC.

CDR3 amino acids: CASTLRQGESQPQHF. CDR3 nucleotides: TGTGCCAGCACTTTAAGACAGGGGGAAAGTCAGCCCCAGCATTTT. The chain employs TRBV6-6 and TRBJ1-5, with 9 bases lining up with TRBD1. The CDR3 loop spans 15 amino acids. Trimming took 7 bases from V and 6 from J; bases not matched to a gene: 10. Germline CDR1 and CDR2: MNHNY and SVGAGI (reference sequence).

The chain employs TRBV6-6 and TRBJ1-1; possibly TRBD1 for D (5 bases). Germline CDR1 reads MNHNY; CDR2 reads SVGAGI (reference sequence). The CDR3 covers 14 residues. Trimming stripped 2 bases from V and 4 bases from J, with 11 bases between. CDR3 sequence reads: CASSYPGGVTEAFF. The CDR3 nucleotides read TGTGCCAGCAGTTACCCCGGGGGGGTCACTGAAGCTTTCTTT.

The V call is TRBV7-2, the J call TRBJ2-3; 10 bases fit TRBD2. The CDR3 length is 17 residues. The ends lost 2 bases at V and 3 bases at J; junction bases unmatched: 8. Germline-derived CDR1 and CDR2 are SGHTA and FQGNSA. The CDR3 DNA is TGTGCCAGCAGCTTAAAGAGAGCGGGAGGGCCGACAGATACGCAGTATTTT. Encoded protein: CASSLKRAGGPTDTQYF.

This chain links TRBV9 with TRBJ1-4; D is undetermined. Deletions cut 2 bases from V and 0 bases from J, with 8 bases between. CDR3 size: 15 residues. Per germline, CDR1 SGDLS and CDR2 YYNGEE. The CDR3 region is CASSVGRATNEKLFF. CDR3 bases: TGTGCCAGCAGCGTGGGGAGGGCAACTAATGAAAAACTGTTTTTT.

The chain joins TRBV28 to TRBJ1-2, with TRBD1 identical over 10 bases. Germline V CDR1 and CDR2: MDHEN, SYDVKM. J lost 4 bases, V lost 6 bases, and 11 bases had no gene match. This CDR3 spans 16 amino acids. CDR3 protein: CASRPPAGTGAYGYTF. The CDR3 DNA reads as TGTGCCAGCAGACCGCCGGCCGGGACAGGGGCCTATGGCTACACCTTC.

The chain couples TRBV6-6 to TRBJ2-7; 8 nucleotides align to TRBD2. This CDR3 spans 14 amino acids. Losses at the gene ends were 7 bases for V and 3 bases for J; bases not matched to a gene: 8. CDR1 and CDR2 (germline): MNHNY, SVGAGI (reference sequence). The CDR3 sequence: CASTHSGTIYEQYF. The CDR3 DNA follows: TGTGCCAGCACTCATAGCGGGACGATCTACGAGCAGTACTTC.

The chain has TRBV14 and TRBJ2-7, with D possibly matching TRBD1 (5 bases). V lost 4 bases, J lost 0 bases, and 28 bases lay in between. The CDR3 has 20 amino acids. Germline V gene lookup returns CDR1 SGHDN and CDR2 FVKESK. CDR3 sequence (DNA): TGTGCCAGCAGCCGAGGTGGGGCAGTCGAGTTCGCCCGCCGCTCCTACGAGCAGTACTTC. It is translated as CASSRGGAVEFARRSYEQYF. Using reference TRBV14 and TRBJ2-7 for the parts outside the CDR3, the full variable domain is EAGVTQFPSHSVIEKGQTVTLRCDPISGHDNLYWYRRVMGKEIKFLLHFVKESKQDESGMPNNRFLAERTGGTYSTLKVQPAELEDSGVYFCASSRGGAVEFARRSYEQYFGPGTRLTVT.

The table lists this clone with a few counts. The chain has TRBV28 and TRBJ1-3; TRBD1 is a possible D gene (5 bases). Trimming removed 3 bases at V and 0 bases at J, with 9 bases between. Germline CDR1 MDHEN, CDR2 SYDVKM. CDR3 length: 15 residues. Here the CDR3 reads CASSFDSSSGNTIYF. DNA of the CDR3: TGTGCCAGCAGTTTCGACAGCAGCTCTGGAAACACCATATATTTT.

The chain recombines TRBV30 with TRBJ1-1, with D perhaps matching TRBD1 (6 bases). CDR1 and CDR2 (germline): GTSNPN, SVGIG (reference sequence). This CDR3 has 13 residues. V was clipped by 4 bases and J by 3 bases, with 12 bases between them. The CDR3 DNA reads as TGTGCCTGGACACGGCAGGGGTACACTGAAGCTTTCTTT. Residues: CAWTRQGYTEAFF.